A selection of T cell receptor beta chains follows, all from one sample in a study of blood T cell repertoires in COVID-19. Profiled with immunoSEQ multiplex PCR; TCRdb holds only in-frame clones, not every one. The sample has more than 60,000 clones, around 82% seen once; the top ten hold over 9.5%. What was sequenced was peripheral blood. The receptors were sampled from a man aged 60 to 69 with acute or convalescent COVID-19. The CDR3 runs from the conserved cysteine through the conserved F or W. The D gene is left open where the match is weak. Only some rows state a clone size, as once, few, many or a class for expanded clones.

D gene: .
J gene: TRBJ1-1
clone size: few
V gene: TRBV6-5
CDR3 DNA: TGTGCCAGCAGCCGCCCTCCGGGAAAAGTTGAAGCTTTCTTT
CDR3 protein: CASSRPPGKVEAFF

D gene: TRBD2
J gene: TRBJ2-7
clone size: .
V gene: TRBV5-1
CDR3 DNA: TGCGCCAGCAGCACGGGACTAGCGGGATCCGAGCAGTACTTC
CDR3 protein: CASSTGLAGSEQYF

D gene: .
J gene: TRBJ2-2
clone size: few
V gene: TRBV2
CDR3 DNA: TGTGCCAGCAGCGGTAGGGGGAGGAACACCGGGGAGCTGTTTTTT
CDR3 protein: CASSGRGRNTGELFF

D gene: TRBD2
J gene: TRBJ2-1
clone size: .
V gene: TRBV7-2
CDR3 DNA: TGTGCCAGCAGAATAGCGGGAGGGCGTAACAATGAGCAGTTCTTC
CDR3 protein: CASRIAGGRNNEQFF

D gene: .
J gene: TRBJ2-5
clone size: .
V gene: TRBV5-6
CDR3 DNA: TGTGCCAGCAGCGCCCTTCGAGGTGGAGAGACCCAGTACTTC
CDR3 protein: CASSALRGGETQYF

D gene: .
J gene: TRBJ1-1
clone size: few
V gene: TRBV6-4
CDR3 DNA: TGTGCCAGCAGTGCAGACAATACTGGTACTGAAGCTTTCTTT
CDR3 protein: CASSADNTGTEAFF

D gene: TRBD2
J gene: TRBJ2-2
clone size: .
V gene: TRBV3-1/TRBV3-2
CDR3 DNA: TGTGCCAGCAGCCAACTAGCGGGAGGCGCCGGGGAGCTGTTTTTT
CDR3 protein: CASSQLAGGAGELFF

D gene: TRBD2
J gene: TRBJ2-7
clone size: .
V gene: TRBV7-9
CDR3 DNA: TGTGCCAGCAGCTTGGGAGGGGCTACCTACGAGCAGTACTTC
CDR3 protein: CASSLGGATYEQYF

D gene: .
J gene: TRBJ1-1
clone size: .
V gene: TRBV3-1/TRBV3-2
CDR3 DNA: TGTGCCAGCAGCCAAGACGGGGGTAGAGGGACTGAAGCTTTCTTT
CDR3 protein: CASSQDGGRGTEAFF

D gene: .
J gene: TRBJ1-5
clone size: .
V gene: TRBV19
CDR3 DNA: TGTGCCAGTAGTGGGACAAACCGGGGTCAGCCCCAGCATTTT
CDR3 protein: CASSGTNRGQPQHF

D gene: TRBD1
J gene: TRBJ1-1
clone size: .
V gene: TRBV2
CDR3 DNA: TGTGCCAGCAGTCCTACAGGGGGCACTGAAGCTTTCTTT
CDR3 protein: CASSPTGGTEAFF

D gene: .
J gene: TRBJ2-3
clone size: few
V gene: TRBV5-5
CDR3 DNA: TGTGCCAGCAGCTTGCGTGGACAGAACACAGATACGCAGTATTTT
CDR3 protein: CASSLRGQNTDTQYF

D gene: TRBD1
J gene: TRBJ1-2
clone size: once
V gene: TRBV7-2
CDR3 DNA: TGTGCCAGCAGCTCCCCCGGACAGGGGTGGATGTACACCTTC
CDR3 protein: CASSSPGQGWMYTF

D gene: TRBD2
J gene: TRBJ2-1
clone size: .
V gene: TRBV24-1
CDR3 DNA: TGTGCCACCAGTGATGGACTAGCGGGAGTCAGCAATGAGCAGTTCTTC
CDR3 protein: CATSDGLAGVSNEQFF

D gene: .
J gene: TRBJ2-3
clone size: .
V gene: TRBV10-3
CDR3 DNA: TGTGCCATCAGTGAAGTGGGGGCGGCAGATACGCAGTATTTT
CDR3 protein: CAISEVGAADTQYF

D gene: TRBD1
J gene: TRBJ1-1
clone size: .
V gene: TRBV6-4
CDR3 DNA: TGTGCCAGCAGTGAAGGGGGCAGTTTGAACACTGAAGCTTTCTTT
CDR3 protein: CASSEGGSLNTEAFF

D gene: TRBD2
J gene: TRBJ2-7
clone size: .
V gene: TRBV19
CDR3 DNA: TGTGCCAGTAGTGGCGCCGGGGGGGGATGGCGCGAGCAGTACTTC
CDR3 protein: CASSGAGGGWREQYF

D gene: TRBD1
J gene: TRBJ2-3
clone size: .
V gene: TRBV4-3
CDR3 DNA: TGCGCCAGCAGCCCCGGGACAGGGAGGGGCACAGATACGCAGTATTTT
CDR3 protein: CASSPGTGRGTDTQYF

D gene: .
J gene: TRBJ2-3
clone size: once
V gene: TRBV5-1
CDR3 DNA: TGCGCCAGCAGCTTGACAGGGTATGTAGCAGATACGCAGTATTTT
CDR3 protein: CASSLTGYVADTQYF

D gene: .
J gene: TRBJ2-7
clone size: few
V gene: TRBV4-3
CDR3 DNA: TGCGCCAGCAGCCGCGAAACGGGGTCCTACGAGCAGTACTTC
CDR3 protein: CASSRETGSYEQYF

D gene: .
J gene: TRBJ1-5
clone size: .
V gene: TRBV30
CDR3 DNA: TGTGCCTGGAACCTACAGGGTAATCAGCCCCAGCATTTT
CDR3 protein: CAWNLQGNQPQHF

D gene: .
J gene: TRBJ1-2
clone size: .
V gene: TRBV28
CDR3 DNA: TGTGCCAGCACCGTGGAGGGGTTCTATGGCTACACCTTC
CDR3 protein: CASTVEGFYGYTF

D gene: .
J gene: TRBJ1-5
clone size: .
V gene: TRBV4-3
CDR3 DNA: TGCGCCAGCAGCCAGGCTCTGAACCTTGCTCAATATAGCAATCAGCCCCAGCATTTT
CDR3 protein: CASSQALNLAQYSNQPQHF

D gene: .
J gene: TRBJ1-1
clone size: .
V gene: TRBV18
CDR3 DNA: TGTGCCAGCTCACTCGGGGGGAACACTGAAGCTTTCTTT
CDR3 protein: CASSLGGNTEAFF

D gene: .
J gene: TRBJ1-2
clone size: .
V gene: TRBV7-9
CDR3 DNA: TGTGCCAGCAGCTTAGCTAACTCTAACTATGGCTACACCTTC
CDR3 protein: CASSLANSNYGYTF

D gene: TRBD2
J gene: TRBJ2-1
clone size: .
V gene: TRBV29-1
CDR3 DNA: TGCAGCGTGGGGACTAGTAATGAGCAGTTCTTC
CDR3 protein: CSVGTSNEQFF

D gene: .
J gene: TRBJ1-3
clone size: .
V gene: TRBV27
CDR3 DNA: TGTGCCAGCAGCCCCTCCCGGGACTCTGGAAACACCATATATTTT
CDR3 protein: CASSPSRDSGNTIYF

D gene: TRBD1
J gene: TRBJ1-2
clone size: .
V gene: TRBV15
CDR3 DNA: TGTGCCACCAGCAGAGGCAGACAGGGTAGGGGCTACACCTTC
CDR3 protein: CATSRGRQGRGYTF

D gene: TRBD2
J gene: TRBJ2-7
clone size: .
V gene: TRBV5-6
CDR3 DNA: TGTGCCAGCAGCTTGCCGGGACTAGCGGGACACGAGCAGTACTTC
CDR3 protein: CASSLPGLAGHEQYF

D gene: .
J gene: TRBJ2-6
clone size: once
V gene: TRBV5-1
CDR3 DNA: TGCGCCAGCAGCTCCTCAGGGGCTGGGGCCAACGTCCTGACTTTC
CDR3 protein: CASSSSGAGANVLTF

D gene: .
J gene: TRBJ1-1
clone size: .
V gene: TRBV6-1
CDR3 DNA: TGTGCCAGCAGTGAAAGAGGAGGGTCTATGAACACTGAAGCTTTCTTT
CDR3 protein: CASSERGGSMNTEAFF

D gene: TRBD2
J gene: TRBJ2-3
clone size: once
V gene: TRBV19
CDR3 DNA: TGTGCCAGTAGTATCGGGCGGGGGGAAGGAGATACGCAGTATTTT
CDR3 protein: CASSIGRGEGDTQYF

D gene: .
J gene: TRBJ1-2
clone size: few
V gene: TRBV18
CDR3 DNA: TGTGCCAGCTCACCATCTGGAGGGGCTGCTAACTATGGCTACACCTTC
CDR3 protein: CASSPSGGAANYGYTF